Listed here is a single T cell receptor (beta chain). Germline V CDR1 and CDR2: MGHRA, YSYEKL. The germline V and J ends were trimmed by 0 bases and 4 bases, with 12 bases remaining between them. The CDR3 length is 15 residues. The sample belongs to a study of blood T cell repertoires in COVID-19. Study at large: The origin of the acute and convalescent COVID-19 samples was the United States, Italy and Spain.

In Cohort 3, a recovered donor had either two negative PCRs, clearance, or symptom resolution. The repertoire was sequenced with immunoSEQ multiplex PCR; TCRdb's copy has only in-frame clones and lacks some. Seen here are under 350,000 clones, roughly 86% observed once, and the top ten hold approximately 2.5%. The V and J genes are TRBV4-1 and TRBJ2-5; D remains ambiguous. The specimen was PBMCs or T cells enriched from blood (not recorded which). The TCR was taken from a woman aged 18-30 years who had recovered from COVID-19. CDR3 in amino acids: CASSQEALGGETQYF. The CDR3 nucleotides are TGCGCCAGCAGCCAAGAGGCCCTAGGCGGAGAGACCCAGTACTTC.